The subject of this entry is one T cell receptor (beta chain). The length of the CDR3 is 15 residues. From germline, CDR1 is SGHNT and CDR2 YYREEE (reference sequence). Losses at the gene ends were 0 bases for V and 4 bases for J; bases not matched to a gene: 5. The data were obtained in a study of blood T cell repertoires in COVID-19. Libraries were prepared by immunoSEQ multiplex PCR; TCRdb keeps only in-frame clonotypes and omits some of them. There are approximately 180,000 clones in the sample; around nine tenths occur only once, and approximately 4.5% lies in the top ten. Sample: peripheral blood. The receptor was derived from a human donor in a cohort sampled during active COVID-19. The chain uses TRBV5-4 and TRBJ1-1; 8 bases map to TRBD1. The CDR3 sequence: CASSLDRGSGTEAFF. In DNA form, the CDR3 reads TGTGCCAGCAGCTTGGACAGGGGGTCGGGCACTGAAGCTTTCTTT.